The text below deals with one TCR beta chain. Its target is not known. The method was immunoSEQ multiplex PCR; TCRdb's version includes in-frame clones alone and lacks a portion of them. The sample has more than 300,000 clones, around 84% seen once. This entry comes from a study of Ad26.COV2.S vaccination and SARS-CoV-2 variants. Study information: The vaccine Ad26.COV2.S was put into the muscle once, or twice with 56 days between.

Treatment noted: some 20 received Ad26.COV2.S at low or high dose, single or two shots; 5 received placebo; per-sample allocation not given. Day 63 after the first vaccine or placebo injection was the time point for sampling. This person who donated was an adult of 18-55 years in Boston. Study outcomes and limitations: Recipients given vaccine exceeded placebo recipients in spike-specific TCR breadth.

The V and J ends lost 0 bases and 2 bases, in that order; junction bases with no gene match: 6. The CDR3 totals 17 residues. Germline V gives CDR1 GTSNPN, CDR2 SVGIG (reference sequence). This TCR derives from a person between 18 and 65 years old who received the Ad26.COV2.S COVID-19 vaccine or a placebo. V usage is TRBV30 and J usage is TRBJ2-2; 10 bases are a match to TRBD1. The sample here was peripheral blood, taken in a trial of Ad26.COV2.S vaccine versus placebo. CDR3 protein: CAWSVRGQGINTGELFF. The CDR3 bases are TGTGCCTGGAGTGTACGGGGACAGGGGATTAACACCGGGGAGCTGTTTTTT.